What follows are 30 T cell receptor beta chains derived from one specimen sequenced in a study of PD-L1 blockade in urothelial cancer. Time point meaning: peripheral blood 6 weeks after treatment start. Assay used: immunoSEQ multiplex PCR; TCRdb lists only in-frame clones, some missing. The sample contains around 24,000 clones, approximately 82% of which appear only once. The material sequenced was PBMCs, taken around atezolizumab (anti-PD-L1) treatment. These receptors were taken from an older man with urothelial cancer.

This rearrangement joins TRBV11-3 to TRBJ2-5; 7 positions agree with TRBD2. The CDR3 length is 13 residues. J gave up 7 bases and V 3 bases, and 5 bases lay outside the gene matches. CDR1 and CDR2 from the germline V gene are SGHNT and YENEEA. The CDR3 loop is CASSLAPGGTQYF. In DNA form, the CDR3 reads TGTGCCAGCAGCTTGGCCCCGGGGGGGACCCAGTACTTC.

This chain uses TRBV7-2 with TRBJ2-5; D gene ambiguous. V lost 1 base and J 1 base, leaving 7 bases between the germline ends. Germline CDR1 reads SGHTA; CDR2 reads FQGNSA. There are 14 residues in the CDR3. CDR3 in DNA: TGTGCCAGCAGCTTAGACTTAGTCCAAGAGACCCAGTACTTC. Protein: CASSLDLVQETQYF.

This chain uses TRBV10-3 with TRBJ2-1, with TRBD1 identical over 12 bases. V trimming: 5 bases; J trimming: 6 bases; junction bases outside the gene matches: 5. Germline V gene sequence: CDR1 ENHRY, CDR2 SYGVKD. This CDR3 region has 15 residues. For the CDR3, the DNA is TGTGCCATCAGTCCGGGACAGGGGGCAGGCAATGAGCAGTTCTTC. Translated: CAISPGQGAGNEQFF.

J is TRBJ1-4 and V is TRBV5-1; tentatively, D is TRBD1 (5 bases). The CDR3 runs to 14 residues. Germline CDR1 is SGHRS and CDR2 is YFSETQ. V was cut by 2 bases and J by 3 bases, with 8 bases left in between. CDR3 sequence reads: CASSFGGSNEKLFF. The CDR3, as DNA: TGCGCCAGCAGCTTCGGGGGGTCTAATGAAAAACTGTTTTTT.

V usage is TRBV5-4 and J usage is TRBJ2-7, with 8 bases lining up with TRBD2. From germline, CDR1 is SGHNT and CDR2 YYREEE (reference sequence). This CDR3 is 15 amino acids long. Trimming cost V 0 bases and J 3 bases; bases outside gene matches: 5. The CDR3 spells CASSLGSLADYEQYF. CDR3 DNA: TGTGCCAGCAGCTTGGGGTCACTAGCGGACTACGAGCAGTACTTC.

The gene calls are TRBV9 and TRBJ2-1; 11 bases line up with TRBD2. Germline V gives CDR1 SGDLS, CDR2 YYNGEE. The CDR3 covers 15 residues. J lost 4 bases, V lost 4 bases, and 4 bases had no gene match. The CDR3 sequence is CASSIAGGPYNEQFF. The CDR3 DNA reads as TGTGCCAGCAGCATAGCGGGAGGGCCTTACAATGAGCAGTTCTTC.

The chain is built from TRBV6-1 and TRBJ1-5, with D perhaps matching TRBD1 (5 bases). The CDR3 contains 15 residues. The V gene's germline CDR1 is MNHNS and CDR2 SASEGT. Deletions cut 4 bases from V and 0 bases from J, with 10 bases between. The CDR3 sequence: CASSGTFYSNQPQHF. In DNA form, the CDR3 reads TGTGCCAGCAGTGGGACATTTTATAGCAATCAGCCCCAGCATTTT.

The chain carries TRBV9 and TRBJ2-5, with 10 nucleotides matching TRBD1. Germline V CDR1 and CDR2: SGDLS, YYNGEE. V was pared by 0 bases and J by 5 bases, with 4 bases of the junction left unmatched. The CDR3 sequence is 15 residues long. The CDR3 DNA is TGTGCCAGCAGCGTAGGACAGGGGGCGCGGGAGACCCAGTACTTC. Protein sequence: CASSVGQGARETQYF.

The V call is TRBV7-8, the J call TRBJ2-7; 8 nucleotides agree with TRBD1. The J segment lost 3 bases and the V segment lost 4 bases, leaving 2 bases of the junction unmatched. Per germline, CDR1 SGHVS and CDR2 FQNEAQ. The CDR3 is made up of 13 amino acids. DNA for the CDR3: TGTGCCAGCAGCTACGACAGGGGCTACGAGCAGTACTTC. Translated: CASSYDRGYEQYF.

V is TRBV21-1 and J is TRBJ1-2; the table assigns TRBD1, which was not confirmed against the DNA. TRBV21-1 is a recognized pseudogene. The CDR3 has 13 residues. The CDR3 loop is CASSKDTGLVIKF. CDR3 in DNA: TGTGCCAGCAGCAAAGATACAGGGCTCGTAATAAAATTC.

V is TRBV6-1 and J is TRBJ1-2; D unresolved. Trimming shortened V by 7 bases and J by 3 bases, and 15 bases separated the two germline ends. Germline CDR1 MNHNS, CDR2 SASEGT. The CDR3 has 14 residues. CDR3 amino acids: CASTPSGGYYGYTF. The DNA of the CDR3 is TGTGCCAGCACCCCCTCCGGAGGGTACTATGGCTACACCTTC.

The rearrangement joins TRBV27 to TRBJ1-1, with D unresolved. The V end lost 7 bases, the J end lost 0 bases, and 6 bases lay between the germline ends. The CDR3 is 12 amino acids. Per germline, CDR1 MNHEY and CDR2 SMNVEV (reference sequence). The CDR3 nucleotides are TGTGCCAGCAAGAGCTTGAACACTGAAGCTTTCTTT. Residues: CASKSLNTEAFF.

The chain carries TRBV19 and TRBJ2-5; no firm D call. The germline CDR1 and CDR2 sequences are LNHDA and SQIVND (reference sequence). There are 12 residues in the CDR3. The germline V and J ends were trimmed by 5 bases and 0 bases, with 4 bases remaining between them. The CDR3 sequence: CASSSDQETQYF. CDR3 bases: TGTGCCAGTAGTTCGGACCAAGAGACCCAGTACTTC.

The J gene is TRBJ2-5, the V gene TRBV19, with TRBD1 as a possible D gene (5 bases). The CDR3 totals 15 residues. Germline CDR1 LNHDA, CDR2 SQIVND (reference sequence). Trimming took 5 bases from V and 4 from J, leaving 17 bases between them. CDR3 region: CASSPRGRVTETQYF. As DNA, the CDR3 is TGTGCCAGTAGTCCGCGCGGCAGGGTCACAGAGACCCAGTACTTC.

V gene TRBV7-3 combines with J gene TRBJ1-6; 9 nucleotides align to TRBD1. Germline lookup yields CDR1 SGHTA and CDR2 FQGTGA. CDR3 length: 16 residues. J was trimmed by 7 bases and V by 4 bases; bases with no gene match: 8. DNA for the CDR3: TGTGCCAGCAGCTCAGGAGACAGGGGGGAAAATTCACCCCTCCACTTT. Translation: CASSSGDRGENSPLHF.

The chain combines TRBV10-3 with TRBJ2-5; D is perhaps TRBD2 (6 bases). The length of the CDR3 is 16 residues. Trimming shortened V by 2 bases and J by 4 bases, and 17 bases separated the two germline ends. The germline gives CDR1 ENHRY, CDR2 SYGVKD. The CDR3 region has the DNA TGTGCCATCAGTGAGGTACGTGGGGAGGCCGGAGAGACCCAGTACTTC. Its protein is CAISEVRGEAGETQYF.

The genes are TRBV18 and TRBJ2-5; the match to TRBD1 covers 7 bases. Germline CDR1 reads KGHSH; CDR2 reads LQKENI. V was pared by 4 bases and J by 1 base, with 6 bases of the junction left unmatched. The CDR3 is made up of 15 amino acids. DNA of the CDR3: TGTGCCAGCTCACAAGAAGGGGGCCCCCAAGAGACCCAGTACTTC. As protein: CASSQEGGPQETQYF.

The CDR3 DNA follows: TGTGCCAGCAGCTCAGGTTCAGGCCAGAAATACGAGCAGTACTTC. Residues: CASSSGSGQKYEQYF. The chain employs TRBV7-6 and TRBJ2-7; D gene ambiguous. The germline V gene has CDR1 SGHVS and CDR2 FNYEAQ. Deletions cut 4 bases from V and 4 bases from J, with 17 bases between. CDR3 length: 15 amino acids.

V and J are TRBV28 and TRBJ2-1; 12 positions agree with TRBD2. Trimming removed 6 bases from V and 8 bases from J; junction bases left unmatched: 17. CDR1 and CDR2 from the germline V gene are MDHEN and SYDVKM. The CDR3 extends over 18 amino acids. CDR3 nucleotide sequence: TGTGCCAGCAGCACCGGCGGAGGGCTAGCGGGAGGGCCGTATGAGCAGTTCTTC. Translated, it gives CASSTGGGLAGGPYEQFF.

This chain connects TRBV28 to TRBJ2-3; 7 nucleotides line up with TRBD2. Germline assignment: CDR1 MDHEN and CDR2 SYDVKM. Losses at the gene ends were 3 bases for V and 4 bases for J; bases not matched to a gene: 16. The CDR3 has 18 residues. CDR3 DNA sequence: TGTGCCAGCAGTTTCTCGGCGGGAGAAACCTTCGGGGCAGATACGCAGTATTTT. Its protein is CASSFSAGETFGADTQYF.

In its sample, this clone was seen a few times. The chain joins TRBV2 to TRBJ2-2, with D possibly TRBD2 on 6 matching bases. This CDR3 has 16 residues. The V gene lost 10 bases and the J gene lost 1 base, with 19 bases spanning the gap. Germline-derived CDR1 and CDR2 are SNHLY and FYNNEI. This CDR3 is CAIRTIGTRNTGELFF. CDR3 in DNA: TGTGCCATACGGACGATCGGGACTCGGAACACCGGGGAGCTGTTTTTT.

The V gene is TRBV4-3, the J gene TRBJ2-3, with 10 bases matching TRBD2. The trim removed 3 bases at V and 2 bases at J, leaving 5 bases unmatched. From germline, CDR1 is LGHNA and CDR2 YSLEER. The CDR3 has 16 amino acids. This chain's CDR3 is CASSHALAGVTDTQYF. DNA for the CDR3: TGCGCCAGCAGCCATGCCCTAGCGGGGGTCACAGATACGCAGTATTTT.

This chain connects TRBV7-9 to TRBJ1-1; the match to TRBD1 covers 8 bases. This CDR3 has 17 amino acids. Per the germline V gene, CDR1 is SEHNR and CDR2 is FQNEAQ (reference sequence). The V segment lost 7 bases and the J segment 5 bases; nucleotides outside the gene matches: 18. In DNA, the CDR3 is TGTGCCAGCACCCATCTGGGCTTACAGGGGGTGGGTACTGAAGCTTTCTTT. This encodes CASTHLGLQGVGTEAFF.

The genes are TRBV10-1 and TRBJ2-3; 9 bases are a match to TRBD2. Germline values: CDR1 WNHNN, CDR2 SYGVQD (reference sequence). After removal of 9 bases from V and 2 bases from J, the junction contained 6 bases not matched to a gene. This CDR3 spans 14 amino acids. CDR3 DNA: TGCGCCAGTGAGCGGGAGGACCCCACAGATACGCAGTATTTT. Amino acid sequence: CASEREDPTDTQYF.

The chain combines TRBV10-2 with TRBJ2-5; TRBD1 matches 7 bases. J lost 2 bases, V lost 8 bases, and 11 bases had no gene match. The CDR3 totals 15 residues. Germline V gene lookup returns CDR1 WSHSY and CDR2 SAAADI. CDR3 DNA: TGCGCCAGCCTAACCCGGGACAGAATTCAAGAGACCCAGTACTTC. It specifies CASLTRDRIQETQYF.

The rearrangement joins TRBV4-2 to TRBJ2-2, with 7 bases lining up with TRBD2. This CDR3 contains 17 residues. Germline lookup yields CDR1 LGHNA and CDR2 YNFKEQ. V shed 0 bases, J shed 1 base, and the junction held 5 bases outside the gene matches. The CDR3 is CASSQDPLAENTGELFF. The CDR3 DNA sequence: TGTGCCAGCAGCCAAGATCCGCTAGCGGAGAACACCGGGGAGCTGTTTTTT.

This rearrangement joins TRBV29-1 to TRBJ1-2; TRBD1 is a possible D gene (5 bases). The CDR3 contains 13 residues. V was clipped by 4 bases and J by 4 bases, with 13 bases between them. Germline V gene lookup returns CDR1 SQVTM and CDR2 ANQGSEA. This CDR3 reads CSVVVAGIYGYTF. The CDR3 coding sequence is TGCAGCGTTGTGGTAGCAGGGATCTATGGCTACACCTTC.

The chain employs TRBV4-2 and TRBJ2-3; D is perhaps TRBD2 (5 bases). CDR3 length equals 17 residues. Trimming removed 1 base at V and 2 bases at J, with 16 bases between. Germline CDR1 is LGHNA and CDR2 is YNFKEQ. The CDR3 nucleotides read TGTGCCAGCAGCCAAGGGTCTAGCAGGAGAATCACAGATACGCAGTATTTT. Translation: CASSQGSSRRITDTQYF.

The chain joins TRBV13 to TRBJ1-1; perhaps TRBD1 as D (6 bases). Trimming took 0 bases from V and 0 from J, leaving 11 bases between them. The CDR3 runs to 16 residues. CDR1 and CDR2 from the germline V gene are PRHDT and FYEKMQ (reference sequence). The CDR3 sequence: CASSLGLGTMNTEAFF. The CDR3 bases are TGTGCCAGCAGCTTAGGCCTCGGGACAATGAACACTGAAGCTTTCTTT.

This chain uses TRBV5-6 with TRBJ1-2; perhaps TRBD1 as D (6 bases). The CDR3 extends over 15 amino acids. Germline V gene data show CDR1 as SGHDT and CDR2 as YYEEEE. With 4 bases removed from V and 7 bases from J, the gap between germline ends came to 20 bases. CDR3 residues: CASSPVGGRILGYTF. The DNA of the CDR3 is TGTGCCAGCAGCCCAGTGGGGGGGCGGATTCTTGGCTACACCTTC.